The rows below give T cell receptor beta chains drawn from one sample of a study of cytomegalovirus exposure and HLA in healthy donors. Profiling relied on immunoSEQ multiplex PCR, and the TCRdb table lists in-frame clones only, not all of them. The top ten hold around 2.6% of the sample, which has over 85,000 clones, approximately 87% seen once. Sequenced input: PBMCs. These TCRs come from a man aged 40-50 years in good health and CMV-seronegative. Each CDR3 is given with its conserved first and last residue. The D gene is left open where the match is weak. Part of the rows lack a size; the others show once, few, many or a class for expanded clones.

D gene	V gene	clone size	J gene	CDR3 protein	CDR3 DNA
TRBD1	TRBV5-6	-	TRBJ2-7	CASRTGQGNEQYF	TGTGCCAGCAGAACTGGACAGGGTAACGAGCAGTACTTC
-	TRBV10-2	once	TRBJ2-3	CASSGGHTDTQYF	TGCGCCAGCAGTGGCGGGCACACAGATACGCAGTATTTT
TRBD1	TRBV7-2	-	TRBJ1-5	CASSSAGTGAQPQHF	TGTGCCAGCAGCTCAGCGGGGACAGGAGCTCAGCCCCAGCATTTT
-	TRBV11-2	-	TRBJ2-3	CASSRGTSTDTQYF	TGTGCCAGCAGCCGAGGGACTAGCACAGATACGCAGTATTTT
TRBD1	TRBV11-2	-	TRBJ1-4	CASSSQGFNEKLFF	TGTGCCAGCAGCTCACAGGGGTTTAATGAAAAACTGTTTTTT
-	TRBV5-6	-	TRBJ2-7	CASSSTGHPDYEQYF	TGTGCCAGCAGCTCGACAGGTCACCCCGACTACGAGCAGTACTTC
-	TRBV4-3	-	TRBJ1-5	CASSQDPGRANQPQHF	TGCGCCAGCAGCCAAGACCCCGGCAGGGCCAATCAGCCCCAGCATTTT
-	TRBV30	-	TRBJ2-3	CAWRWTVSTDTQYF	TGTGCCTGGAGATGGACAGTTAGCACAGATACGCAGTATTTT
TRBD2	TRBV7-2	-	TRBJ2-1	CASSMLGRHEQFF	TGTGCCAGCAGCATGCTCGGGAGGCATGAGCAGTTCTTC
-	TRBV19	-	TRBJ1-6	CASIGGGPTYNSPLHF	TGTGCCAGCATCGGGGGAGGGCCTACCTATAATTCACCCCTCCACTTT
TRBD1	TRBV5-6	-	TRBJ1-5	CASSSLDRVDQPQHF	TGTGCCAGCAGCAGCTTAGACAGGGTGGATCAGCCCCAGCATTTT
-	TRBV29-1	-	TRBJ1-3	CSVGGDPSGNTIYF	TGCAGCGTTGGGGGGGATCCCTCTGGAAACACCATATATTTT
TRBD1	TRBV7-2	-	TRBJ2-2	CASSFGQGAGELFF	TGTGCCAGCAGCTTCGGACAGGGAGCCGGGGAGCTGTTTTTT
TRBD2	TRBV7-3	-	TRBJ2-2	CASSPLAGLDTGELFF	TGTGCCAGCAGCCCCTTAGCGGGGCTTGACACCGGGGAGCTGTTTTTT
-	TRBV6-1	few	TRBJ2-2	CASSGQSYTGELFF	TGTGCCAGCAGTGGACAGTCTTACACCGGGGAGCTGTTTTTT
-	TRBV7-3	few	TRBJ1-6	CASSLQGGVNSPLHF	TGTGCCAGCAGCCTACAGGGTGGAGTGAATTCACCCCTCCACTTT
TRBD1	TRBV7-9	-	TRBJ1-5	CASSPTGQGSNQPQHF	TGTGCCAGCAGCCCAACTGGACAGGGAAGCAATCAGCCCCAGCATTTT
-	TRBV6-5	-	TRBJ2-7	CASSEVGRTGQDF	TGTGCCAGCAGTGAAGTAGGGAGGACAGGACAGGACTTC
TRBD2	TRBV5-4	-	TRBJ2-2	CTSSSGRANTGELFF	TGTACCAGCTCTAGCGGGCGTGCGAACACCGGGGAGCTGTTTTTT
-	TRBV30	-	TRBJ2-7	CAWTGEEEQYF	TGTGCCTGGACCGGGGAGGAAGAGCAGTACTTC
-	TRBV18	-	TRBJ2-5	CASSPRPRETQYF	TGTGCCAGCTCACCACGGCCTCGAGAGACCCAGTACTTC
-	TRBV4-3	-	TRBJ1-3	CASSQDPLSSGNTIYF	TGCGCCAGCAGCCAAGATCCGCTGAGCTCTGGAAACACCATATATTTT
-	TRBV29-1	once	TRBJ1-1	CSVGRRGALNTEAFF	TGCAGCGTTGGACGGCGGGGGGCCTTGAACACTGAAGCTTTCTTT
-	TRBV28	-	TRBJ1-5	CASSQFQPQHF	TGTGCCAGCAGTCAGTTCCAGCCCCAGCATTTT
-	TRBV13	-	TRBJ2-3	CASSSPYGSTDTQYF	TGTGCCAGCAGCTCACCCTACGGTAGCACAGATACGCAGTATTTT
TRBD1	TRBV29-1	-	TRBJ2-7	CSASRDRGPGQYF	TGCAGCGCCTCTCGGGACAGGGGGCCCGGGCAGTACTTC
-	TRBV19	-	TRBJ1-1	CASSRRGESTEAFF	TGTGCCAGTAGCCGTCGAGGAGAGAGCACTGAAGCTTTCTTT
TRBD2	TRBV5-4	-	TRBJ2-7	CASSSLAGPAYEQYF	TGTGCCAGCAGCTCTCTAGCGGGCCCGGCCTACGAGCAGTACTTC
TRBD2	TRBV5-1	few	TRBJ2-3	CASKTSGGTDTQYF	TGCGCCAGTAAGACTAGCGGGGGTACGGATACGCAGTATTTT
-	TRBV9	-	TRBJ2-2	CASSTRPNLGGGLAGPNTGELFF	TGTGCCAGCAGCACTCGTCCAAATCTAGGGGGGGGTCTAGCAGGTCCGAACACCGGGGAGCTGTTTTTT
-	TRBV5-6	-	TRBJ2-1	CASNFRRQGRYNEQFF	TGTGCCAGCAACTTCCGAAGGCAGGGGCGGTACAATGAGCAGTTCTTC
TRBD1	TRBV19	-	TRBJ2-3	CASSRTGATDTQYF	TGTGCCAGTAGTAGGACAGGAGCCACAGATACGCAGTATTTT